A single sample is the source of the 22 T cell receptor beta chains below, sequenced in a study of vaccination and CD4 T cells after COVID-19. Cultured CD4+ T cell DNA underwent sequencing with the Oncomine TCR Beta short-read assay. One entry per CDR3 protein, called by TCRdb with MiXCR from the PCR reads. This sample yields around 9,800 distinct CDR3 sequences, of which approximately 25% are seen a single time; 24% belongs to the top ten. No antigen has been identified for these receptors. Specified treatment: roughly 10-day PBMC culture with coronavirus spike peptide pools or control peptides (ViraFEST assay). The sequences come from CD4+ T cells from blood, cultured in vitro, collected after SARS-CoV-2 vaccination. These receptor sequences come from a human donor who had recovered from COVID-19.

The J gene is TRBJ2-7, the V gene TRBV10-2; TRBD2 aligns across 10 bases. With 5 bases clipped from V and 4 bases from J, the junction kept 5 bases outside the gene matches. CDR1 and CDR2 from the germline V gene are WSHSY and SAAADI. The CDR3 spans 14 residues. The CDR3 spells CASSLAGAVYEQYF. For the CDR3, the DNA is TGCGCCAGCAGTCTAGCGGGGGCCGTGTACGAGCAGTACTTC.

This clonotype is labeled as medium-sized. The chain recombines TRBV7-6 with TRBJ2-5; D ambiguous. The CDR3 loop spans 12 amino acids. With 5 bases removed from V and 9 bases from J, the gap between germline ends came to 13 bases. CDR1 is SGHVS and CDR2 is FNYEAQ in the germline V gene. The CDR3 region has the DNA TGTGCCAGCAGCCCCGCGACCCCGGCCCAGTACTTC. Translation: CASSPATPAQYF.

This chain links TRBV9 with TRBJ1-2, with TRBD1 matching over 8 bases. Trimming at V came to 0 bases and at J to 4 bases, leaving 8 bases not matched to a gene. The germline gives CDR1 SGDLS, CDR2 YYNGEE. The CDR3 consists of 16 residues. The CDR3 coding sequence is TGTGCCAGCAGCGTAGTTACAGGGGGAAGCTCCTATGGCTACACCTTC. Translation gives CASSVVTGGSSYGYTF.

This clonotype appeared a few times. This chain links TRBV6-1 with TRBJ1-5; 8 bases are a match to TRBD1. The CDR3 runs to 13 residues. In germline, CDR1 is MNHNS, CDR2 SASEGT. The junction had 4 bases not matched to a gene; V was cut back by 6 bases and J by 6 bases. CDR3 residues: CASSRTGIQPQHF. CDR3 DNA: TGTGCCAGCAGCCGGACAGGGATTCAGCCCCAGCATTTT.

Only a few counts were recorded for this clonotype. The chain carries TRBV28 and TRBJ1-6, with D unresolved. This CDR3 has 13 amino acids. V lost 5 bases, J lost 10 bases, and 12 bases lay in between. CDR1 and CDR2 from the germline V gene are MDHEN and SYDVKM. DNA of the CDR3: TGTGCCAGCAGTCCTGCCGGGATATCACCCCTCCACTTT. Translation: CASSPAGISPLHF.

This clonotype has only a few counts. This sequence joins TRBV28 and TRBJ1-6, with 8 bases fitting TRBD1. The V gene end was trimmed by 5 bases and the J gene end by 5 bases; junction bases not matched to a gene: 5. The length of the CDR3 is 15 residues. Germline values: CDR1 MDHEN, CDR2 SYDVKM. This chain's CDR3 is CASSPSTGDNSPLHF. The CDR3 coding sequence is TGTGCCAGCAGTCCCTCGACAGGGGATAATTCACCCCTCCACTTT.

This clonotype turned up a few times. The chain carries TRBV7-2 and TRBJ1-5, with 7 nucleotides matching TRBD1. This CDR3 is built from 13 residues. Germline trimming cut 6 bases from V and 7 bases from J; bases unmatched to any gene: 6. Germline V CDR1 and CDR2: SGHTA, FQGNSA. CDR3 in amino acids: CASSYRGKQPQHF. The CDR3 DNA follows: TGTGCCAGCAGTTACAGGGGAAAGCAGCCCCAGCATTTT.

This chain uses TRBV7-9 with TRBJ2-3; D possibly corresponds to TRBD1 (5 bases). Trimming took 1 base from V and 0 from J, leaving 20 bases between them. This CDR3 is built from 19 residues. CDR1 is SEHNR, CDR2 FQNEAQ, per germline (reference sequence). The CDR3 here is CASSLDVLTTATSTDTQYF. CDR3 sequence (DNA): TGTGCCAGCAGCTTAGACGTTTTAACGACAGCTACTAGCACAGATACGCAGTATTTT.

This chain connects TRBV28 to TRBJ1-2; D remains unclear. V shed 4 bases and J shed 2 bases, with 5 bases lying between them. The CDR3 has 12 residues. The germline V gene has CDR1 MDHEN and CDR2 SYDVKM. The CDR3 DNA reads as TGTGCCAGCAGTTGGAACAACTATGGCTACACCTTC. Residues: CASSWNNYGYTF.

The chain carries TRBV11-3 and TRBJ2-7; possibly TRBD1 for D (7 bases). This CDR3 is built from 16 residues. In germline, CDR1 is SGHNT, CDR2 YENEEA. The V end lost 5 bases, the J end lost 6 bases, and 23 bases lay between the germline ends. The CDR3 coding sequence is TGTGCCAGCAGCCAAGAATTTGGCAGGGGGGCTCGCGAGCAGTACTTC. Translation gives CASSQEFGRGAREQYF.

This chain links TRBV20-1 with TRBJ1-5; 10 bases fit TRBD1. CDR3 length: 15 residues. V lost 5 bases and J lost 6; bases outside the gene matches: 10. The germline V gene encodes CDR1 DFQATT and CDR2 SNEGSKA (reference sequence). CDR3: CSAVTGTGDIQPQHF. The CDR3 DNA reads TGCAGTGCTGTAACCGGGACAGGGGATATTCAGCCCCAGCATTTT.

There are a few counts of this clonotype. This chain uses TRBV6-1 with TRBJ1-6; unclear D gene. The CDR3 is made up of 13 amino acids. Trimming took off 1 base at V and 14 bases at J, with 12 bases between the two ends. Looked up from germline, CDR1 is MNHNS and CDR2 is SASEGT. The CDR3 DNA sequence: TGTGCCAGCAGTGAAGATGCCCCGAGGTCCCTCCACTTT. This encodes CASSEDAPRSLHF.

This chain links TRBV10-3 with TRBJ2-5; 7 bases are a match to TRBD1. Unmatched junction bases numbered 1, after V lost 0 bases and J lost 3 bases. Germline V gene sequence: CDR1 ENHRY, CDR2 SYGVKD. The CDR3 has 14 residues. As DNA, the CDR3 is TGTGCCATCAGTGAGTCGGGACAGAAAGAGACCCAGTACTTC. Its translation: CAISESGQKETQYF.

V usage is TRBV21-1 and J usage is TRBJ2-5; no DNA check was done on the table's D call, TRBD1. TRBV21-1 is marked as a pseudogene. There are 16 residues in the CDR3. CDR3: CASSKWTGVIWETQYF. DNA for the CDR3: TGTGCCAGCAGCAAATGGACAGGGGTAATTTGGGAGACCCAGTACTTC.

This clonotype appeared a few times. CDR3 region: CAITPQGGDTEAFF. In nucleotides, the CDR3 is TGTGCCATCACACCACAGGGAGGGGACACTGAAGCTTTCTTT. V gene TRBV10-3 combines with J gene TRBJ1-1; perhaps TRBD1 as D (6 bases). Trimming left V 7 bases short and J 3 bases short, with 15 bases between. There are 14 residues in the CDR3. Per the germline V gene, CDR1 is ENHRY and CDR2 is SYGVKD.

In its sample, this clonotype is medium-sized (0.01 to 0.1%). The chain has TRBV20-1 and TRBJ1-5; D might be TRBD1 (5 bases). CDR1 is DFQATT and CDR2 is SNEGSKA in the germline V gene (reference sequence). The V gene lost 1 base and the J gene lost 8 bases, with 15 bases spanning the gap. CDR3 length: 14 amino acids. As DNA, the CDR3 is TGCAGTGCTAGAGCGGGGGTTACGGTGGAGCCCCAGCATTTT. Translated, it gives CSARAGVTVEPQHF.

This clonotype was recorded only once. The gene calls are TRBV28 and TRBJ1-5, with D unclear. V lost 10 bases to trimming and J lost 3 bases, with 13 bases between them. This CDR3 region has 13 residues. Germline CDR1 MDHEN, CDR2 SYDVKM. The DNA of the CDR3 is TGTGCCACCCTGGGGATGCCCAATCAGCCCCAGCATTTT. Its protein product is CATLGMPNQPQHF. The variable domain in full, completed from reference TRBV28 and TRBJ1-5, reads DVKVTQSSRYLVKRTGEKVFLECVQDMDHENMFWYRQDPGLGLRLIYFSYDVKMKEKGDIPEGYSVSREKKERFSLILESASTNQTSMYLCATLGMPNQPQHFGDGTRLSIL.

This rearrangement joins TRBV14 to TRBJ2-5; D tentatively fits TRBD1 or TRBD2 (5 bases each). Germline CDR1 SGHDN, CDR2 FVKESK. This CDR3 contains 14 residues. Trimming removed 6 bases at V and 1 base at J, with 12 bases between. DNA of the CDR3: TGTGCCAGCAGTTGGGGGTCTACCCAAGAGACCCAGTACTTC. This translates into CASSWGSTQETQYF.

This clonotype was seen more than once but under ten times. DNA of the CDR3: TGCAGTGCGGGGATTCTAGGCGCGTCCACTGAAGCTTTCTTT. Amino acid sequence: CSAGILGASTEAFF. V usage is TRBV20-1 and J usage is TRBJ1-1; D remains unclear. The CDR3 is 14 residues long. V was pared by 6 bases and J by 4 bases, with 18 bases between. The germline CDR1 and CDR2 sequences are DFQATT and SNEGSKA (reference sequence).

Details on this clonotype: One end of the junction is discordant with germline, which a read error may explain. The DNA for the CDR3 is TGTGCCAGCAGCCCGGACTACCAAGCGACCCAGTACTTC. Its protein product is CASSPDYQATQYF. This sequence joins TRBV5-5 and TRBJ2-5, with D possibly being TRBD2 (6 bases). The CDR3 totals 13 residues. Germline CDR1 and CDR2: SGHKS and YYEKEE (reference sequence).

By share of the sample, this clonotype is medium-sized. The V call is TRBV20-1, the J call TRBJ2-3; D assignment may be TRBD1 or TRBD2 (7 bases each). V lost 5 bases to trimming and J lost 4 bases, with 19 bases between them. The CDR3 is 15 amino acids. Germline CDR1 and CDR2: DFQATT and SNEGSKA (reference sequence). CDR3 DNA sequence: TGCAGTGCTCCACCGAGCGGGACAGTGGCAGATACGCAGTATTTT. This encodes CSAPPSGTVADTQYF.

This clonotype is judged medium-sized. The CDR3 coding sequence is TGTGCCAGCAGTCCCGGGACTAGTCTGGAGACCCAGTACTTC. Translating it yields CASSPGTSLETQYF. This chain joins TRBV28 and TRBJ2-5; 8 nucleotides line up with TRBD2. Germline lookup yields CDR1 MDHEN and CDR2 SYDVKM. V dropped 5 bases and J dropped 5; count of bases not matched to a gene: 7. The CDR3 is 14 amino acids.